This TCR beta chain was recovered during a study of blood T cell repertoires in COVID-19. Study overall: The United States, Italy and Spain supplied acute and convalescent COVID-19 samples. Sources were T cells, B-cell-depleted T cells, or PBMCs; the material itself was cDNA or gDNA.

V was shortened by 5 bases and J by 0 bases, with 11 bases between the two germline ends. Germline CDR1 and CDR2: MDHEN and SYDVKM. The CDR3 consists of 14 residues. This clone was seen more than once but under ten times. In the source study's methods: Using reference gene primer amplification, nucleated cell counts were estimated. Generated by immunoSEQ multiplex PCR, the TCRdb table keeps only in-frame clones and is missing some. V and J calls and clone size come straight from that table; D and trimming were deduced from the DNA. The sample includes approximately 220,000 clones, approximately 81% seen only once; the top ten take about 9.4%.

This clonotype was obtained from a woman older than 75 with acute or convalescent COVID-19. Sequenced: peripheral blood. The V call is TRBV28, the J call TRBJ2-7; D is perhaps TRBD2 (7 bases). Here the CDR3 reads CASSPAGHSYEQYF. CDR3 bases: TGTGCCAGCAGTCCAGCGGGACACTCCTACGAGCAGTACTTC.